This T cell receptor (beta chain) was sequenced in a study of cytotoxic CD8 clonotypes in ibrutinib-treated CLL. Method: immunoSEQ multiplex PCR; TCRdb's copy keeps in-frame clones and lacks some. This table has about 50,000 clones, 50% to 65% appearing once. The TCR was taken from a human donor with chronic lymphocytic leukemia. The sample consisted of PBMCs, taken after 24 months of ibrutinib treatment.

CDR3: CSFEGGPDTQYF. CDR3 nucleotide sequence: TGCAGCTTCGAGGGGGGCCCAGATACGCAGTATTTT. The V call is TRBV29-1, the J call TRBJ2-3, with D perhaps assigned TRBD1 or TRBD2 (6 bases each). The germline CDR1 and CDR2 sequences are SQVTM and ANQGSEA. Between the trimmed V and J ends, which lost 8 bases and 4 bases, there was a span of 13 bases. The CDR3 spans 12 residues.